Listed below are T cell receptor beta chains from one sample, sequenced in a study of EBV T-cell therapy then PD-1 blockade in nasopharyngeal carcinoma. These receptors' antigens are unknown. Only in-frame clones appear in the TCRdb table, and some are missing; sequencing was by immunoSEQ multiplex PCR. The table lists 15,000 to 20,000 clones, around 80% of them singletons. The specimen was CD8+ T cells from blood, collected at day 0 from a patient whose treatment included autologous EBV-specific T cells and nivolumab. The origin of the receptors is a man aged 40-50 years with nasopharyngeal carcinoma. CDR3s include the opening cysteine and the closing phenylalanine or tryptophan. A D gene is named only where the DNA matches it firmly. Some rows have no size entry. The others give once, few or many, or a class for an expanded clone.

>TRBV12-5|once|TRBJ1-3|.
CASIGNTIYF
TGTGCTAGTATCGGAAACACCATATATTTT
>TRBV4-3|.|TRBJ1-1|.
CASSQGGVGGGTEAFF
TGCGCCAGCAGCCAAGGGGGAGTTGGGGGCGGCACTGAAGCTTTCTTT
>TRBV6-4|.|TRBJ2-2|TRBD2
CASSDGLASGELFF
TGTGCCAGCAGTGACGGACTAGCTAGCGGGGAGCTGTTTTTT
>TRBV15|few|TRBJ1-5|.
CATSPQAGEQPQHF
TGTGCCACCAGCCCCCAGGCGGGTGAGCAGCCCCAGCATTTT
>TRBV2|.|TRBJ2-4|TRBD1
CASSERQGVNIQYF
TGTGCCAGCAGTGAAAGGCAGGGGGTGAACATTCAGTACTTC
>TRBV6-5|once|TRBJ2-2|.
CASSRLAGEAGELFF
TGTGCCAGCAGTCGGCTAGCCGGGGAGGCCGGGGAGCTGTTTTTT
>TRBV5-8|.|TRBJ1-2|.
CASSISLRGLGGYTF
TGTGCCAGCAGCATCAGCCTCAGGGGCCTTGGGGGCTACACCTTC
>TRBV10-3|.|TRBJ2-3|TRBD2
CAISEMTGGDTDTQYF
TGTGCCATCAGTGAGATGACGGGGGGGGATACAGATACGCAGTATTTT
>TRBV4-1|.|TRBJ1-3|.
CASSHPSTGNTIYF
TGCGCCAGCAGCCATCCCTCAACCGGAAACACCATATATTTT
>TRBV7-8|.|TRBJ1-2|.
CASSLWQGLGYGYTF
TGTGCCAGCAGCTTATGGCAGGGGCTGGGCTATGGCTACACCTTC
>TRBV7-9|once|TRBJ2-5|TRBD2
CASSSFYAGGPFRETQYF
TGTGCCAGCAGCTCGTTCTATGCGGGGGGGCCCTTCCGAGAGACCCAGTACTTC
>TRBV7-9|.|TRBJ2-4|.
CASSLGDSLAKNIQYF
TGTGCCAGCAGCTTAGGAGACAGTCTAGCCAAAAACATTCAGTACTTC
>TRBV7-9|.|TRBJ2-5|TRBD1
CASSSDREETQYF
TGTGCCAGCAGCTCGGACAGGGAAGAGACCCAGTACTTC
>TRBV7-9|.|TRBJ2-3|.
CASSLAIASTDTQYF
TGTGCCAGCAGCTTAGCGATCGCGAGCACAGATACGCAGTATTTT
>TRBV4-3|.|TRBJ2-2|TRBD1
CASSQGVAGGLTGELFF
TGCGCCAGCAGCCAAGGGGTGGCAGGGGGCCTCACCGGGGAGCTGTTTTTT
>TRBV6-5|.|TRBJ1-6|.
CASSPALDSPLHF
TGTGCCAGCAGTCCCGCTTTGGATTCACCCCTCCACTTT
>TRBV4-3|few|TRBJ1-2|TRBD1
CASSQEDRADYGYTF
TGCGCCAGCAGCCAAGAGGACAGGGCCGACTATGGCTACACCTTC
>TRBV19|.|TRBJ2-6|.
CASSSFETLPSGANVLTF
TGTGCCAGTAGTAGTTTCGAGACCCTACCGTCTGGGGCCAACGTCCTGACTTTC
>TRBV7-8|.|TRBJ2-3|.
CASSPTTDTQYF
TGTGCCAGCAGCCCGACAACAGATACGCAGTATTTT
>TRBV15|.|TRBJ1-2|.
CATSRDKGVPNYGYTF
TGTGCCACCAGCAGAGATAAGGGTGTACCTAACTATGGCTACACCTTC
>TRBV7-9|.|TRBJ2-3|.
CASSLPGQDTQYF
TGTGCCAGCAGCCTCCCAGGCCAGGATACGCAGTATTTT
>TRBV6-4|.|TRBJ2-6|.
CASSDRAGANVLTF
TGTGCCAGCAGTGACAGGGCTGGGGCCAACGTCCTGACTTTC
>TRBV4-3|.|TRBJ2-4|.
CASSQPNLGRNIQYF
TGCGCCAGCAGCCAGCCTAACTTAGGGCGGAACATTCAGTACTTC
>TRBV28|.|TRBJ1-1|TRBD1
CASSPGTAGTEAFF
TGTGCCAGCAGCCCCGGGACAGCTGGCACTGAAGCTTTCTTT
>TRBV28|.|TRBJ1-1|TRBD1
CASKTGERTEAFF
TGTGCCAGCAAGACAGGGGAAAGGACTGAAGCTTTCTTT
>TRBV6-5|.|TRBJ2-7|.
CASSYQGTPYEQYF
TGTGCCAGCAGTTACCAAGGGACACCGTACGAGCAGTACTTC
>TRBV2|.|TRBJ2-2|.
CASSEAHLNTGELFF
TGTGCCAGCAGTGAAGCCCACCTGAACACCGGGGAGCTGTTTTTT
>TRBV7-2|.|TRBJ2-7|.
CASSLAWTVTYEQYF
TGTGCCAGCAGCTTAGCGTGGACAGTAACCTACGAGCAGTACTTC
>TRBV2|medium-sized|TRBJ2-2|.
CASNPGQVTPGELFF
TGTGCCAGCAACCCGGGACAAGTAACGCCAGGGGAGCTGTTTTTT
>TRBV6-6|.|TRBJ2-5|.
CASSYIVGRNQETQYF
TGTGCCAGCAGTTACATAGTCGGGAGAAACCAAGAGACCCAGTACTTC
>TRBV27|.|TRBJ2-3|.
CASRKTDTQYF
TGTGCCAGCAGGAAAACAGATACGCAGTATTTT
>TRBV3-1/TRBV3-2|.|TRBJ1-6|.
CASSAACPIIHHNSPLHF
TGTGCCAGCAGCGCTGCTTGTCCCATTATACATCATAATTCACCCCTCCACTTT
>TRBV19|.|TRBJ2-7|.
CASSIRRDSYEQYF
TGTGCCAGTAGTATTCGCAGAGACTCCTACGAGCAGTACTTC
>TRBV11-2|.|TRBJ1-2|.
CASSFNRDTYEANYGYTF
TGTGCCAGCAGCTTCAACCGGGACACTTACGAAGCTAACTATGGCTACACCTTC
>TRBV25-1|.|TRBJ1-1|.
CASSEYGRATEAFF
TGTGCCAGCAGTGAATACGGCAGGGCCACTGAAGCTTTCTTT